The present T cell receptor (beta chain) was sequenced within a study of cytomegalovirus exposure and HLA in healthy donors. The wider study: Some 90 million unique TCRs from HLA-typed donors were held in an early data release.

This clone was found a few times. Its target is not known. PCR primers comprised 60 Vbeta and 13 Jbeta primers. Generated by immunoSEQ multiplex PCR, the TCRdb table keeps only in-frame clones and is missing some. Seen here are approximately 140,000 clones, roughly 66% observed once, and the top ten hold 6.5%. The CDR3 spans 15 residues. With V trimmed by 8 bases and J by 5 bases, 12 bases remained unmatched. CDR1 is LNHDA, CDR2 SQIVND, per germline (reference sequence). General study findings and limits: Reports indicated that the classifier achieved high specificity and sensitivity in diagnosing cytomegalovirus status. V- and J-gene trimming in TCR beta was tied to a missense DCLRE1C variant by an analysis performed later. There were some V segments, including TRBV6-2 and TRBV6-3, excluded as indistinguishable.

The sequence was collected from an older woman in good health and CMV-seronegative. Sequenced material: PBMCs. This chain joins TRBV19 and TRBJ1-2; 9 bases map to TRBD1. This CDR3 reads CASGKGQGWSYGYTF. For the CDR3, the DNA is TGTGCCAGTGGTAAGGGACAGGGATGGAGTTATGGCTACACCTTC.